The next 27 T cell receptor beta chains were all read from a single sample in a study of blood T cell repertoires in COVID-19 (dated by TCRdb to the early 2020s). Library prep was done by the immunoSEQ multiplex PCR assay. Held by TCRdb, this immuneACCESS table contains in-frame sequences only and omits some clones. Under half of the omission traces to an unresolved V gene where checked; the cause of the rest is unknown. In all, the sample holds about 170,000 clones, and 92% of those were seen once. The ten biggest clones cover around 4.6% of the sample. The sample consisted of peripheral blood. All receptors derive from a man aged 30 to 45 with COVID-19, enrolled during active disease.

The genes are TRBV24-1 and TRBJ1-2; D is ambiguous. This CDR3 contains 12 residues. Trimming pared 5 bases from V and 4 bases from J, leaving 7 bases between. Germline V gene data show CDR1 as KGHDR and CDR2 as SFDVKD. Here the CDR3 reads CATSGGVYGYTF. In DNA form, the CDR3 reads TGTGCCACCAGTGGCGGGGTCTATGGCTACACCTTC.

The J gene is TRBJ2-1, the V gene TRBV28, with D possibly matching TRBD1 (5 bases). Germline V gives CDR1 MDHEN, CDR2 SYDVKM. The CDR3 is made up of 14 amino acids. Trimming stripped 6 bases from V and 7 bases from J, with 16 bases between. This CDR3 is CASRDAQGGNEQFF. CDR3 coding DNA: TGTGCCAGCAGGGATGCCCAGGGTGGAAATGAGCAGTTCTTC.

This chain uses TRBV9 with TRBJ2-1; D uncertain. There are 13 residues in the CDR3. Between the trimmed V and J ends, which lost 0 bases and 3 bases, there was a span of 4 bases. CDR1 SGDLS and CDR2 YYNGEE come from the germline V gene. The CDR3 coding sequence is TGTGCCAGCAGCGTAGCCAACTACAATGAGCAGTTCTTC. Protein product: CASSVANYNEQFF.

The CDR3: CASSSPGGTGPYGYTF. The DNA for the CDR3 is TGTGCCAGCAGCTCCCCCGGGGGGACAGGGCCCTATGGCTACACCTTC. This chain uses TRBV7-2 with TRBJ1-2; 9 nucleotides match TRBD1. Germline V gene lookup returns CDR1 SGHTA and CDR2 FQGNSA. The CDR3 extends over 16 amino acids. The junction had 10 bases not matched to a gene; V was cut back by 4 bases and J by 4 bases. The entire variable domain, with the rest obtained from reference TRBV7-2 and TRBJ1-2, is as follows: GAGVSQSPSNKVTEKGKDVELRCDPISGHTALYWYRQSLGQGLEFLIYFQGNSAPDKSGLPSDRFSAERTGGSVSTLTIQRTQQEDSAVYLCASSSPGGTGPYGYTFGSGTRLTVV.

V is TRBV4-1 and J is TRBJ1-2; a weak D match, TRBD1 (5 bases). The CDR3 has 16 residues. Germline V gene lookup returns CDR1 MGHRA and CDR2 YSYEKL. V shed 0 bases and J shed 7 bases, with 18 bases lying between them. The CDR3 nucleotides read TGCGCCAGCAGCCAAGATGTCGCGTCGAGGGGAGGTGGCTACACCTTC. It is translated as CASSQDVASRGGGYTF.

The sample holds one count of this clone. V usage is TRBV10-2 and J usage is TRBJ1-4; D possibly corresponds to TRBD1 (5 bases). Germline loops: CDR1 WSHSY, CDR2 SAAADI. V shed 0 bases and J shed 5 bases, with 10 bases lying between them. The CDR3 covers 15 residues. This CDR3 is CASSESGVSNEKLFF. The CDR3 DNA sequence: TGCGCCAGCAGTGAGTCAGGGGTCTCAAATGAAAAACTGTTTTTT.

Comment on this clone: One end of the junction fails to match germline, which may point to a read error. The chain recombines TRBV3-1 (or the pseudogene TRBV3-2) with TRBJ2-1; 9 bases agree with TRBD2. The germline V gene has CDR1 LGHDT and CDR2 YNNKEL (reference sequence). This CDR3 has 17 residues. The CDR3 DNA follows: TGTGCCAGCAGCCAAGATTATGGCGGGGGGGCCTTCGATGAGCATTTCTTC. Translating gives CASSQDYGGGAFDEHFF.

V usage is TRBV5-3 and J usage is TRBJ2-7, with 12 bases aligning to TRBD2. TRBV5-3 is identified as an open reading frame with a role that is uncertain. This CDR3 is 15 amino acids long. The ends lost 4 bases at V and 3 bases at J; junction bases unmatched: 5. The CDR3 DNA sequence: TGTGCCAGAAGCCATGGACTAGCGGGATACTACGAGCAGTACTTC. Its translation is CARSHGLAGYYEQYF.

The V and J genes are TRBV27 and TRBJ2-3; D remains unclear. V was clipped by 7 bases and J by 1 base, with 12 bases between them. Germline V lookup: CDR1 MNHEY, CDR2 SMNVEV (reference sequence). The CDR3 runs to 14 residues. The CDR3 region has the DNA TGTGCCAGCACCTATCACCCGGGCACAGATACGCAGTATTTT. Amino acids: CASTYHPGTDTQYF.

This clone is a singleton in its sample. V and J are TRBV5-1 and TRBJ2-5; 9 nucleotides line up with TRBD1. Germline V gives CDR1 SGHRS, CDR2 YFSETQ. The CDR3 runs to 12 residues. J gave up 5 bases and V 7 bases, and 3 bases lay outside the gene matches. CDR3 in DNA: TGCGCCAGCGGGACAGGGAGGGAGACCCAGTACTTC. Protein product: CASGTGRETQYF.

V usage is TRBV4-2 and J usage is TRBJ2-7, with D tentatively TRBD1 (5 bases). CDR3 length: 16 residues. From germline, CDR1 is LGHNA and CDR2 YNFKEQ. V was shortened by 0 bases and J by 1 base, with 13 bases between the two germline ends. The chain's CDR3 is CASSQETWQGSYEQYF. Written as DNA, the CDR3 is TGTGCCAGCAGCCAAGAAACCTGGCAGGGTTCCTACGAGCAGTACTTC.

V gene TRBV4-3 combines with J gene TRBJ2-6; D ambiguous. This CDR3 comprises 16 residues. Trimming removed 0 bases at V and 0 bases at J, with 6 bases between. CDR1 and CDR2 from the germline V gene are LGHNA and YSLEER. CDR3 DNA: TGCGCCAGCAGCCAAGACGCAGGCTCTGGGGCCAACGTCCTGACTTTC. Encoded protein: CASSQDAGSGANVLTF.

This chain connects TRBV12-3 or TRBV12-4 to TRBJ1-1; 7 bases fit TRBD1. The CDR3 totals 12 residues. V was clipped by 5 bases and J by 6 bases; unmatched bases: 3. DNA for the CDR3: TGTGCCAGCAGTCGAGACAGGGCTGAAGCTTTCTTT. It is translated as CASSRDRAEAFF.

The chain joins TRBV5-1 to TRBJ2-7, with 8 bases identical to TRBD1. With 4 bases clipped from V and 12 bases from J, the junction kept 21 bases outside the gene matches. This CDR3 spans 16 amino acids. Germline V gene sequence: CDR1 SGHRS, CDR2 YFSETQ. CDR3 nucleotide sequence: TGCGCCAGCAGCCTTGAAGCCCGAGCAAATCCAGGGGGCGTGTACTTC. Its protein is CASSLEARANPGGVYF.

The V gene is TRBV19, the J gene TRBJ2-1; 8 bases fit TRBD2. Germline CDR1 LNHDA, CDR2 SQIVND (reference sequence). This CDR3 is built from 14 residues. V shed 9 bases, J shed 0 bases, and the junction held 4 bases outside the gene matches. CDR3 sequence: CASKLADSYNEQFF. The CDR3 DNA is TGTGCCAGCAAACTAGCGGACTCCTACAATGAGCAGTTCTTC. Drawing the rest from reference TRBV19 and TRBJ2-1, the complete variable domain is DGGITQSPKYLFRKEGQNVTLSCEQNLNHDAMYWYRQDPGQGLRLIYYSQIVNDFQKGDIAEGYSVSREKKESFPLTVTSAQKNPTAFYLCASKLADSYNEQFFGPGTRLTVL.

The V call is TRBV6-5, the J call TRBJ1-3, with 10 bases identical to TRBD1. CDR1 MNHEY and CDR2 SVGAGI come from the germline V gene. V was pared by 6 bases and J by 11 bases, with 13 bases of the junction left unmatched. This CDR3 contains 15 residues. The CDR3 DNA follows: TGTGCCAGCAGAGCCGGGACAGGGGATCGTGGCGCCATATATTTT. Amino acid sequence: CASRAGTGDRGAIYF.

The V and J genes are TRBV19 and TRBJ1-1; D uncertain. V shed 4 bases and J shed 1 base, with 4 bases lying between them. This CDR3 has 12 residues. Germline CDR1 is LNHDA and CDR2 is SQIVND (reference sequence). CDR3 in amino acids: CASSTGNTEAFF. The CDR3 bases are TGTGCCAGTAGTACAGGGAACACTGAAGCTTTCTTT. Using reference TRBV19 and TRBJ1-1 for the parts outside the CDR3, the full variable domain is DGGITQSPKYLFRKEGQNVTLSCEQNLNHDAMYWYRQDPGQGLRLIYYSQIVNDFQKGDIAEGYSVSREKKESFPLTVTSAQKNPTAFYLCASSTGNTEAFFGQGTRLTVV.

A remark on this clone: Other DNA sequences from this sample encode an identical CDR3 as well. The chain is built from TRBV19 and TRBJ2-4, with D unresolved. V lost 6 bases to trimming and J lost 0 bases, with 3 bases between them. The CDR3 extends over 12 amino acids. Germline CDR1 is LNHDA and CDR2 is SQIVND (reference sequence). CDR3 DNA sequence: TGTGCCAGTAGCCTAGCCAAAAACATTCAGTACTTC. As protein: CASSLAKNIQYF.

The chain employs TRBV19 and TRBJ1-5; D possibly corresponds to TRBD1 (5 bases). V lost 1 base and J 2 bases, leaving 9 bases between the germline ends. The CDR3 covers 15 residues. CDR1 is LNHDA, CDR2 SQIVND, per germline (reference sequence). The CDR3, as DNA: TGTGCCAGTAGTATAGGGGGGGTTGGCAATCAGCCCCAGCATTTT. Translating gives CASSIGGVGNQPQHF.

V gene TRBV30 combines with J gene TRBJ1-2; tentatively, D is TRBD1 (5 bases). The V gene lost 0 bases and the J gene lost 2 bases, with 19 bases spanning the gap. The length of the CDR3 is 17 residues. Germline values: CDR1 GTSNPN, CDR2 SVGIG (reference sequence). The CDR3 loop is CAWSVGFGFRQNYGYTF. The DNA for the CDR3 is TGTGCCTGGAGTGTAGGTTTTGGTTTTAGACAGAACTATGGCTACACCTTC.

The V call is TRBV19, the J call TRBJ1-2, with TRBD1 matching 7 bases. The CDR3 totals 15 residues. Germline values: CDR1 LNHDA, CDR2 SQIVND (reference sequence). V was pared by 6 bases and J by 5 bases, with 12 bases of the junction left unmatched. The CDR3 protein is CASSLGRGGDYGYTF. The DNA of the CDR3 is TGTGCCAGTAGCCTAGGTAGAGGGGGCGATTATGGCTACACCTTC.

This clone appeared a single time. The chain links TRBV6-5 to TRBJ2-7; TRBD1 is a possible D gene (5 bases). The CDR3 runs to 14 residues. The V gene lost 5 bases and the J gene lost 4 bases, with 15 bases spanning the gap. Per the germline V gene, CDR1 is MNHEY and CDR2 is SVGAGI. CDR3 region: CASSLQGTGYEQYF. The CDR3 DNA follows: TGTGCCAGCAGTCTCCAGGGTACGGGTTACGAGCAGTACTTC.

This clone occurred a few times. In DNA form, the CDR3 reads TGTGCCAGCAGCAACAACCCTGGCAATGAGCAGTTCTTC. Protein sequence: CASSNNPGNEQFF. V is TRBV7-3 and J is TRBJ2-1; D not certain. The CDR3 runs 13 residues. Germline CDR1 SGHTA, CDR2 FQGTGA. Trimming took 5 bases from V and 6 from J, leaving 11 bases between them.

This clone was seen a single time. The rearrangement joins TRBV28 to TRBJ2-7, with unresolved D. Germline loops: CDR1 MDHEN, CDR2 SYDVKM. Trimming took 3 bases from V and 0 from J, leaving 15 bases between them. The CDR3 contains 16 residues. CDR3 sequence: CASSFEAERSSYEQYF. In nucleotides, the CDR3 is TGTGCCAGCAGTTTTGAGGCAGAAAGAAGCTCCTACGAGCAGTACTTC.

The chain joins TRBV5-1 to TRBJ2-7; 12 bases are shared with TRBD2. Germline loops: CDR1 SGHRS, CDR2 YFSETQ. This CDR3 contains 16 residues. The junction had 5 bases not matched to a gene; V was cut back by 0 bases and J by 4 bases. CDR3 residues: CASSLGLAGGLYEQYF. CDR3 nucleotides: TGCGCCAGCAGCTTGGGGCTAGCGGGAGGGTTGTACGAGCAGTACTTC.

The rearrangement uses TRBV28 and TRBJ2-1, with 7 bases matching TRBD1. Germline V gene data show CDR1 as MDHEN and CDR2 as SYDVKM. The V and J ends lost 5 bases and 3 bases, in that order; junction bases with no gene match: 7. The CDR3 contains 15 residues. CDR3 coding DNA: TGTGCCAGCAGTCCCGGGGACAGAGGCTACAATGAGCAGTTCTTC. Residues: CASSPGDRGYNEQFF.

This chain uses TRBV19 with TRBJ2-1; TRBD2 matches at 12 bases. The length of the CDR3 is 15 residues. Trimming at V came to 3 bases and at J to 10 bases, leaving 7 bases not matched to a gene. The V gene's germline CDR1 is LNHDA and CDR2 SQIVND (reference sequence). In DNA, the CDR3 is TGTGCCAGTAGTATCTCTAGCGGGGGGGCATTCGAGCAGTTCTTC. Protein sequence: CASSISSGGAFEQFF.